Below are 8 T cell receptor beta chains sequenced from a single sample in a study of T cells in localized non-small cell lung cancer (dated by TCRdb to about 2020). The library was prepared using the immunoSEQ multiplex PCR assay. What TCRdb holds here is the immuneACCESS table cut down to in-frame rearrangements. Part of the clones is not present; checked against another copy, under half of the missing clones reflect an unresolved V gene, and the others are unexplained. The sample table holds some 27,000 clones, of which more than 75% were seen once. The ten largest account for approximately 13% of the sample. Sequences were derived from peripheral blood, sampled before any cancer treatment. The receptors shown here come from a female donor older than 55 with stage III squamous cell lung carcinoma.

V gene TRBV25-1 combines with J gene TRBJ1-2; maybe TRBD1 (5 bases). The CDR3 length is 14 residues. Germline V lookup: CDR1 MGHDK, CDR2 SYGVNS. Trimming cost V 3 bases and J 1 base, with 9 bases left between them. Here the CDR3 reads CASSDHQGNYGYTF. Written as DNA, the CDR3 is TGTGCCAGCAGTGACCACCAGGGTAACTATGGCTACACCTTC.

This chain joins TRBV2 and TRBJ1-6; no firm D call. Trimming removed 4 bases at V and 8 bases at J, with 9 bases between. The germline gives CDR1 SNHLY, CDR2 FYNNEI. The CDR3 length is 13 residues. The CDR3 DNA reads TGTGCCAGCAGTGGTGACCCCCATTCACCCCTCCACTTT. The encoded protein is CASSGDPHSPLHF.

The V gene is TRBV4-3, the J gene TRBJ1-4; D remains ambiguous. V gave up 0 bases and J gave up 10 bases, with 15 bases separating them. The CDR3 is 15 amino acids. Germline CDR1 LGHNA, CDR2 YSLEER. In DNA, the CDR3 is TGCGCCAGCAGCCAAGAGGTCAGGTATAAAGGAAAACTGTTTTTT. It encodes CASSQEVRYKGKLFF.

The chain employs TRBV10-1 and TRBJ2-7; TRBD1 might be the D (5 bases). Germline CDR1 WNHNN, CDR2 SYGVQD (reference sequence). The CDR3 has 15 residues. Trimming left V 2 bases short and J 2 bases short, with 13 bases between. This CDR3 is CASSERQGGPYEQYF. Here the CDR3 DNA reads TGCGCCAGCAGTGAGAGGCAGGGCGGTCCCTACGAGCAGTACTTC.

This clone was seen once. The chain has TRBV7-6 and TRBJ2-5; D not resolved. CDR1 SGHVS and CDR2 FNYEAQ come from the germline V gene. The V gene lost 5 bases and the J gene lost 5 bases, with 9 bases spanning the gap. This CDR3 has 12 amino acids. As DNA, the CDR3 is TGTGCCAGCAGCCTGGCGGCGGAGACCCAGTACTTC. Translation: CASSLAAETQYF.

This clone was recorded a few times. The chain joins TRBV29-1 to TRBJ2-7; maybe TRBD2 (6 bases). CDR1 and CDR2 (germline): SQVTM, ANQGSEA. This CDR3 is 14 amino acids long. Trimming shortened V by 6 bases and J by 0 bases, and 15 bases separated the two germline ends. CDR3 DNA sequence: TGCAGCGTATCCCCTAGCGCCCGCTCCTACGAGCAGTACTTC. It is translated as CSVSPSARSYEQYF.

The V gene is TRBV27, the J gene TRBJ1-4; TRBD1 is a possible D gene (5 bases). Germline V gene lookup returns CDR1 MNHEY and CDR2 SMNVEV (reference sequence). The CDR3 runs to 15 residues. The V end was cut by 2 bases, the J end by 8 bases, with 15 bases between. CDR3 nucleotide sequence: TGTGCCAGCAGTTTAGGGGGAGGATACGGCGAAAAACTGTTTTTT. Its translation is CASSLGGGYGEKLFF.

The V and J genes are TRBV5-1 and TRBJ2-5; D may be TRBD2 (6 bases). The germline CDR1 and CDR2 sequences are SGHRS and YFSETQ. The CDR3 is 15 residues long. V was pared by 1 base and J by 3 bases, with 13 bases between. CDR3 sequence: CASSLWGGVKETQYF. The CDR3 nucleotides read TGCGCCAGCAGCTTGTGGGGCGGGGTCAAAGAGACCCAGTACTTC.